This T cell receptor beta chain stems from a study of follicular helper T cells after annual influenza vaccination. Whole-study context: Across the 2013-2014, 2014-2015 and 2015-2016 vaccination seasons, some subjects were resampled.

Survey level resolution was used for TCRB sequencing. Libraries were prepared by immunoSEQ multiplex PCR; TCRdb keeps only in-frame clonotypes and omits some of them. The sample consists of 6,500 to 8,000 clones, around 80% of them appearing once. Remarks on this clone: What it binds is not known.

The study, taken as a whole, reports: Each annual vaccination recalled recurring oligoclonal ICOS+CD38+ cTfh clonotypes.

Time point given: 2015-2016 season, 7 days after influenza vaccination. This TCR came from an adult who received the influenza vaccine. The material was CXCR5- memory CD4+ T cells sorted from blood, obtained 7 days after influenza vaccination.

CDR3 loop: CASSTPRQVNYGYTF. The CDR3 nucleotides read TGTGCCAGTAGTACCCCACGACAGGTCAACTATGGCTACACCTTC. V gene TRBV19 combines with J gene TRBJ1-2; D is possibly TRBD1 (6 bases). CDR1 and CDR2 (germline): LNHDA, SQIVND (reference sequence). The CDR3 runs to 15 residues. With 4 bases removed from V and 2 bases from J, the gap between germline ends came to 14 bases.